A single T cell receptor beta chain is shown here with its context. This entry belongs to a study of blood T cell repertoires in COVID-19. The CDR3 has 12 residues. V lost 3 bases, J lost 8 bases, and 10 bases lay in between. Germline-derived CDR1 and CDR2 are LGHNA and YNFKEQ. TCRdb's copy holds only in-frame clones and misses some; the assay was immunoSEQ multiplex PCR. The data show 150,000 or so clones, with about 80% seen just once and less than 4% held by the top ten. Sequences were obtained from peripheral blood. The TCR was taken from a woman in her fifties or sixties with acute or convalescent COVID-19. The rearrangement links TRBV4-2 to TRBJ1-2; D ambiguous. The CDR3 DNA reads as TGTGCCAGCAGCCAGCCTCCGGGAGGCTACACCTTC. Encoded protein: CASSQPPGGYTF.